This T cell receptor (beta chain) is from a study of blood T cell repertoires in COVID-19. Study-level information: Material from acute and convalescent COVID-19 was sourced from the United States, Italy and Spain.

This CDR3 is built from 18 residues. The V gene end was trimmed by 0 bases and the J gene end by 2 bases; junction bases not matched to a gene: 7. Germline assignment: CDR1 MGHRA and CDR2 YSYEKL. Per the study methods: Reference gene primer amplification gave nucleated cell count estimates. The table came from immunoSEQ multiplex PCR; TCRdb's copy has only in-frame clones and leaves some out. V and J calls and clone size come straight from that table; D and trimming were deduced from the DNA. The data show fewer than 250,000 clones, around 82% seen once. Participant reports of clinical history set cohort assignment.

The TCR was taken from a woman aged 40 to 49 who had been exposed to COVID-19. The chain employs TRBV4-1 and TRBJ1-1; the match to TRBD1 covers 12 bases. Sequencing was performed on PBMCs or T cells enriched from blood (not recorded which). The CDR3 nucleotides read TGCGCCAGCAGCCAAGATCGAAGGGGACAGGGGGCAAACACTGAAGCTTTCTTT. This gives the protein CASSQDRRGQGANTEAFF.